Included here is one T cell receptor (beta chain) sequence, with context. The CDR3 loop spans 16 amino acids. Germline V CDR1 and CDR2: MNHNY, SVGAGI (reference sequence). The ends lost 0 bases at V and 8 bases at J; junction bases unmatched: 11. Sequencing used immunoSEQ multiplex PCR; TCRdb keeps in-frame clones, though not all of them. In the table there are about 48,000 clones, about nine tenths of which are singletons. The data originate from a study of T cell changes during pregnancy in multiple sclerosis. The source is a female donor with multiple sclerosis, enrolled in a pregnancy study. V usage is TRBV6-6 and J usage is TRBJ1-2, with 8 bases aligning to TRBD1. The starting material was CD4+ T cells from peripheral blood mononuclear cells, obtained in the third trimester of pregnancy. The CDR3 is CASSYSDRGRGRGYTF. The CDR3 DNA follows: TGTGCCAGCAGTTACTCTGACAGGGGCCGCGGTCGGGGCTACACCTTC.